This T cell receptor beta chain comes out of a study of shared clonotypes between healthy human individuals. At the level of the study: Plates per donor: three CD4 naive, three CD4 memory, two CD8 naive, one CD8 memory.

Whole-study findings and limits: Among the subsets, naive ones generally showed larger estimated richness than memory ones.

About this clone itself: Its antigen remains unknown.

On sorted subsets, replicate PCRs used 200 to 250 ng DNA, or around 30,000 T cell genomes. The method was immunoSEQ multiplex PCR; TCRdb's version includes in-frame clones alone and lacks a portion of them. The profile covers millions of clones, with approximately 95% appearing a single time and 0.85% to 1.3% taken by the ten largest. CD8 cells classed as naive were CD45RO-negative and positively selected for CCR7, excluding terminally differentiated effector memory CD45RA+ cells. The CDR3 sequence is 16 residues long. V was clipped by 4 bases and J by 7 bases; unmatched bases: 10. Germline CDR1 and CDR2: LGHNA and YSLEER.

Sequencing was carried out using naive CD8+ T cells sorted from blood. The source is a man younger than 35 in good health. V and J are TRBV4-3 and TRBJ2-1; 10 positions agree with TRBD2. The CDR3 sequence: CASSRLLAGDENEQFF. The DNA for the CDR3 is TGCGCCAGCAGCCGACTCCTAGCGGGGGACGAGAATGAGCAGTTCTTC.